The source of this T cell receptor beta chain is a study of PD-L1 blockade in urothelial cancer. Study overall: Beginning in about 2014, patients received atezolizumab, given as 1,200 mg intravenously every 3 weeks. Analysis of the blood was performed 3 weeks (second dose) and 6 weeks after treatment start. Regarding the study as a whole: Pretreatment peripheral blood TCR clonality that fell below the median predicted better survival among the patients studied.

The CDR3 consists of 15 residues. The V end lost 3 bases, the J end lost 0 bases, and 10 bases lay between the germline ends. Looked up from germline, CDR1 is MGHDK and CDR2 is SYGVNS. The sample holds a few counts of this clone. Its antigen is as yet unknown. Time point reported: pretreatment peripheral blood. The assay was immunoSEQ multiplex PCR, and TCRdb's table has in-frame clones only and misses some. The data contain approximately 90,000 clones, around 84% of them singletons. The TCR was taken from a man aged 55-75 years with urothelial cancer. The V call is TRBV25-1, the J call TRBJ2-3; D unclear. Here the sequenced sample was PBMCs, taken around atezolizumab (anti-PD-L1) treatment. The CDR3 bases are TGTGCCAGCAGTGACCGGCAGGTCAGCACAGATACGCAGTATTTT. Amino acids: CASSDRQVSTDTQYF.